This T cell receptor beta chain was retrieved from a study of CD4 T cells in relation to SARS-CoV-2 and coronaviruses (dated by TCRdb to the early 2020s). With respect to the entire study: Using patient-derived lymphoblastoid cell lines, the shared crossreactive spike epitopes were mapped to their HLA restriction. Memory CD4+ T cell crossreactivity between SARS-CoV-2 and common cold coronavirus spike proteins was assessed at the TCR clonotype level in the study. The Adaptive Biotechnologies TCR-sequencing kit was used for samples from three pre-COVID donors and for the naive versus memory experiments, whereas the other data were Illumina-based. For other donors in the study, expansion assays were sequenced with a different, Illumina-based TCR-beta assay. Study-wide findings and limitations: Naive versus memory sequencing indicated the assay detects memory recall responses rather than primary responses primed during culture. Because the crossreactivity analysis focused on spike protein, crossreactivity against other viral proteins was not assessed. In approximately 65% of donors, memory CD4+ clonotypes turned up that crossrecognized SARS-CoV-2 and at least one common cold coronavirus spike. Because no donor provided both pre-pandemic and post-infection samples, tracing the source of pre-existing responses was limited. The study was limited by small numbers of patients and tested TCRs. Compared with monoreactive clones, crossreactive clones had significantly weaker SARS-CoV-2-driven expansion, a result consistent with antigenic imprinting.

CD4+ T cells from unexposed donors were collected before the COVID-19 pandemic (2011-2018). Naive and memory CD4+ T cells were separated from cryopreserved PBMCs through CD4 enrichment, which was followed by EasySep naive CD4+ T cell enrichment. Leukapheresis product for the unexposed donors was bought commercially. Ficoll-Paque PLUS gradient centrifugation was used to isolate PBMCs from leukapheresis product or whole blood. PBMCs were either used fresh in the expansion assay or cryopreserved at -140 degrees C. The QIAamp Micro DNA Kit was used to extract genomic DNA from the CD4+ T cells. Uncultured naive and memory CD4+ T cell DNA received deep-resolution immunoSEQ TCR-beta sequencing. As for how the authors treated the data: During preprocessing, nonproductive sequences were discarded, as were any CDR3s that did not begin with C, did not end with F or W, or were shorter than 7 amino acids. Cultured and uncultured naive and memory CD4+ repertoires were searched for previously identified spike- and CEF-reactive CDR3s. CDR3 homology was quantified as pairwise Levenshtein distance, calculated with the stringdist R package after three terminal residues were trimmed from each end. TCRdb's version of the immuneACCESS table is confined to in-frame rearrangements and falls short of the full clone set. An unresolved V gene accounts for under half of the shortfall where checked; the remainder is of unknown origin. The V and J calls and clone size were taken over from that table, and D and trimming were inferred from the DNA. The sample data list about 59,000 clones, and roughly 89% of these were observed just once. Clones ranked in the top ten supply around 1.3% of the sample.

This clone was recorded once. Its recognized antigen is unknown. One base away there is no much larger clone; base qualities are not given. Material for sequencing was memory CD4+ T cells from PBMCs. Sample cell subset or site, as interpreted from the label and publication: memory (non-naive) CD4+ T cells. This clonotype was obtained from a human donor in good health.

The CDR3 protein: CSPFGGDVNQPQHF. The DNA sequence is given as TGTTCCCCGTTTGGGGGGGATGTAAATCAGCCCCAGCATTTT. Recombination connected TRBV6-5 to TRBJ1-5; perhaps TRBD1 is the D gene, with 5 bases matching. Including the terminal cysteine and phenylalanine, the CDR3 comprises 14 residues. The CDR3 DNA has 42 bases and is translated from base 1. CDR1 and CDR2, looked up from the germline V gene, are MNHEY and SVGAGI.